What follows are 12 T cell receptor beta chains derived from one specimen sequenced in a study of blood T cell repertoires in COVID-19 (dated by TCRdb to 2018 to 2021). The library was generated by the immunoSEQ multiplex PCR assay. The source is immuneACCESS, and TCRdb retained only in-frame sequences with V and J called. Part of the clones is not carried over; for the studies checked, unresolved V genes explain less than half of this, and the remainder is unexplained. For this sample there are 52,000 or so clones; approximately 78% appear just once. The ten top clones hold around 5.9% of the sample. The sample taken for sequencing was peripheral blood. The receptors here all came from a human donor in a cohort sampled during active or convalescent COVID-19.

V and J are TRBV11-2 and TRBJ1-1, with D unclear. The germline gives CDR1 SGHAT, CDR2 FQNNGV. V dropped 0 bases and J dropped 3 bases, with 5 bases sitting between them. The CDR3 totals 13 residues. Here the CDR3 reads CASSLDPDTEAFF. The CDR3 DNA follows: TGTGCCAGCAGCTTAGATCCCGACACTGAAGCTTTCTTT.

This clone occurred once. This chain links TRBV4-3 with TRBJ2-1; TRBD1 matches 8 bases. Germline trimming cut 1 base from V and 10 bases from J; bases unmatched to any gene: 9. Germline loops: CDR1 LGHNA, CDR2 YSLEER. This CDR3 is 15 amino acids long. DNA for the CDR3: TGCGCCAGCAGCCAAGCGTTAGCAGGGGGCGGAGAGCAGTTCTTC. This sequence encodes CASSQALAGGGEQFF.

The rearrangement joins TRBV15 to TRBJ2-5, with a possible D match to TRBD2 (5 bases). CDR1 and CDR2 (germline): LNHNV, YYDKDF (reference sequence). V was pared by 0 bases and J by 5 bases, with 13 bases between. The CDR3 length is 15 residues. This CDR3 reads CATSRDRLAAETQYF. CDR3 sequence (DNA): TGTGCCACCAGCAGAGATCGCCTAGCCGCGGAGACCCAGTACTTC.

The V gene is TRBV6-1, the J gene TRBJ1-3; D is uncertain. The CDR3 runs to 17 residues. The germline CDR1 and CDR2 sequences are MNHNS and SASEGT. V lost 2 bases to trimming and J lost 1 base, with 15 bases between them. The CDR3 region is CASSEHRGTTSGNTIYF. The CDR3 bases are TGTGCCAGCAGTGAACACCGAGGAACTACATCTGGAAACACCATATATTTT.

The chain combines TRBV2 with TRBJ1-4; 9 nucleotides match TRBD1. Germline loops: CDR1 SNHLY, CDR2 FYNNEI. V was clipped by 4 bases and J by 7 bases; unmatched bases: 7. The CDR3 length is 15 residues. Here the CDR3 DNA reads TGTGCCAGCAGTGGCACCGGGACAGGGACTGAAAAACTGTTTTTT. It yields the protein CASSGTGTGTEKLFF.

V and J are TRBV7-2 and TRBJ2-7, with 10 bases fitting TRBD1. With V trimmed by 5 bases and J by 2 bases, 6 bases remained unmatched. The CDR3 consists of 15 residues. In germline, CDR1 is SGHTA, CDR2 FQGNSA. CDR3 DNA: TGTGCCAGCAGCGTAGGACAGGGGGGAACCTACGAGCAGTACTTC. Translating gives CASSVGQGGTYEQYF.

This sequence joins TRBV6-5 and TRBJ2-7; TRBD1 agrees at 8 bases. The germline V gene has CDR1 MNHEY and CDR2 SVGAGI. V shed 3 bases and J 2 bases; nucleotides not matched to a gene: 3. There are 14 residues in the CDR3. This chain's CDR3 is CASSYGQGTYEQYF. CDR3 bases: TGTGCCAGCAGTTATGGACAGGGTACCTACGAGCAGTACTTC.

The chain carries TRBV4-3 and TRBJ2-7; 9 bases map to TRBD1. Germline CDR1 and CDR2: LGHNA and YSLEER. Losses at the gene ends were 1 base for V and 6 bases for J; bases not matched to a gene: 7. The CDR3 consists of 15 residues. DNA for the CDR3: TGCGCCAGCAGCCAAGTAACAGGGGGCATACGCGAGCAGTACTTC. This sequence encodes CASSQVTGGIREQYF.

The chain carries TRBV5-1 and TRBJ1-1, with D tentatively TRBD1 (5 bases). The germline gives CDR1 SGHRS, CDR2 YFSETQ. The V end lost 4 bases, the J end lost 3 bases, and 13 bases lay between the germline ends. The CDR3 extends over 14 amino acids. The CDR3 reads CASSPHRGDTEAFF. The CDR3 DNA sequence: TGCGCCAGCAGCCCCCATAGGGGTGACACTGAAGCTTTCTTT.

The chain recombines TRBV5-6 with TRBJ2-5; 7 nucleotides agree with TRBD1. J gave up 4 bases and V 0 bases, and 9 bases lay outside the gene matches. This CDR3 spans 16 amino acids. The germline V gene encodes CDR1 SGHDT and CDR2 YYEEEE. The CDR3: CASSLVGRGLGETQYF. CDR3 nucleotides: TGTGCCAGCAGCTTGGTGGGCAGGGGGTTAGGAGAGACCCAGTACTTC.

This clone was counted only a few times. The DNA for the CDR3 is TGTGCCAGCAGCCCGCAGGGGAGCACAGATACGCAGTATTTT. Amino acid sequence: CASSPQGSTDTQYF. This chain uses TRBV7-3 with TRBJ2-3; weak D call: TRBD1 (6 bases). V was clipped by 5 bases and J by 0 bases, with 9 bases between them. The CDR3 loop spans 14 amino acids. Germline loops: CDR1 SGHTA, CDR2 FQGTGA.

The rearrangement links TRBV7-8 to TRBJ2-5, with TRBD1 matching over 7 bases. CDR1 is SGHVS, CDR2 FQNEAQ, per germline. Germline trimming cut 5 bases from V and 2 bases from J; bases unmatched to any gene: 11. CDR3 length: 16 amino acids. The CDR3 DNA sequence: TGTGCCAGCAGCCAGTCATCGGGACAGAGACAAGAGACCCAGTACTTC. It is translated as CASSQSSGQRQETQYF.